Following are 5 T cell receptor beta chains from one sample sequenced in a study of response to subunit inactivated influenza vaccine. TCRdb called the RT-PCR reads again in MiXCR, with one record for every CDR3 protein. The data show hundreds of thousands of distinct CDR3 sequences, about 25% seen once. The sample was CD4+ T cells sorted from PBMCs, taken 4 to 6 days after vaccination. The source is a man aged 50 or older who received an inactivated influenza vaccine.

The rearrangement links TRBV11-2 to TRBJ2-7, with D possibly TRBD1 on 6 matching bases. The V end lost 5 bases, the J end lost 12 bases, and 17 bases lay between the germline ends. The CDR3 consists of 12 residues. CDR1 and CDR2 (germline): SGHAT, FQNNGV. CDR3 loop: CASSTGGQWGYF. The DNA of the CDR3 is TGTGCCAGCAGCACAGGCGGACAGTGGGGGTACTTC.

This chain connects TRBV28 to TRBJ1-5, with TRBD1 matching over 8 bases. Germline CDR1 is MDHEN and CDR2 is SYDVKM. This CDR3 contains 17 residues. Losses at the gene ends were 6 bases for V and 3 bases for J; bases not matched to a gene: 13. CDR3 coding DNA: TGTGCCAGCAGCTCCGGCCGGGGCAGGGGGCTCAATCAGCCCCAGCATTTT. It specifies CASSSGRGRGLNQPQHF. Combining the CDR3 with reference TRBV28 and TRBJ1-5 gives the whole variable domain DVKVTQSSRYLVKRTGEKVFLECVQDMDHENMFWYRQDPGLGLRLIYFSYDVKMKEKGDIPEGYSVSREKKERFSLILESASTNQTSMYLCASSSGRGRGLNQPQHFGDGTRLSIL.

This chain joins TRBV29-1 and TRBJ2-5; 13 positions match TRBD2. Germline CDR1 and CDR2: SQVTM and ANQGSEA. The V segment lost 7 bases and the J segment 4 bases; nucleotides outside the gene matches: 3. The CDR3 has 13 amino acids. The CDR3 protein is CSGTSGRGETQYF. CDR3 sequence (DNA): TGCAGCGGGACTAGCGGGAGAGGAGAGACCCAGTACTTC.

This clonotype showed up just a few times. The chain combines TRBV4-2 with TRBJ2-7; D might be TRBD1 (6 bases). V gave up 5 bases and J gave up 7 bases, with 18 bases separating them. The length of the CDR3 is 14 residues. Germline V gives CDR1 LGHNA, CDR2 YNFKEQ. The CDR3 DNA sequence: TGTGCCAGCAGCGCACAGGGCGTCCAGGCAGAGCAGTACTTC. It yields the protein CASSAQGVQAEQYF.

This chain joins TRBV5-5 and TRBJ2-2; 7 bases match TRBD2. The CDR3 sequence is 16 residues long. After removal of 6 bases from V and 0 bases from J, the junction contained 8 bases not matched to a gene. The V gene's germline CDR1 is SGHKS and CDR2 YYEKEE (reference sequence). The CDR3 reads CASTVWGLPNTGELFF. The CDR3 DNA sequence: TGTGCCAGCACAGTCTGGGGACTACCGAACACCGGGGAGCTGTTTTTT.